These 8 T cell receptor beta chains came from one sample sequenced in a study of Ad26.COV2.S vaccination and SARS-CoV-2 variants. Using immunoSEQ multiplex PCR, the repertoire was profiled, and TCRdb retains in-frame clones only, with some absent. The data hold around 100,000 clones, with 82% observed a single time. Specimen: peripheral blood, collected after recovery from COVID-19. These receptors were obtained from a human donor who had recovered from COVID-19.

V and J are TRBV2 and TRBJ2-2, with 9 bases fitting TRBD1. This CDR3 is 15 amino acids long. Germline CDR1 is SNHLY and CDR2 is FYNNEI. The junction had 13 bases not matched to a gene; V was cut back by 11 bases and J by 6 bases. CDR3 sequence reads: CAGNRGLDRAGELFF. The CDR3 DNA follows: TGTGCCGGCAACAGGGGGCTGGATCGAGCCGGGGAGCTGTTTTTT.

The genes are TRBV5-4 and TRBJ2-7, with D perhaps matching TRBD1 (6 bases). The length of the CDR3 is 13 residues. The V and J ends lost 4 bases and 0 bases respectively, with 8 bases between them. CDR1 and CDR2 (germline): SGHNT, YYREEE (reference sequence). CDR3 protein: CASSLQGSYEQYF. CDR3 in DNA: TGTGCCAGCAGCCTACAGGGCTCCTACGAGCAGTACTTC.

This chain connects TRBV5-6 to TRBJ2-5; weak D call: TRBD2 (5 bases). Germline CDR1 is SGHDT and CDR2 is YYEEEE. The CDR3 runs to 14 residues. V lost 4 bases, J lost 1 base, and 11 bases lay in between. The CDR3 DNA sequence: TGTGCCAGCAGCCACGAGCGGACCCAAGAGACCCAGTACTTC. Its protein is CASSHERTQETQYF.

J is TRBJ2-7 and V is TRBV29-1; 9 nucleotides agree with TRBD2. The V and J ends lost 6 bases and 5 bases, in that order; junction bases with no gene match: 8. CDR1 and CDR2 from the germline V gene are SQVTM and ANQGSEA. The CDR3 consists of 13 residues. CDR3 DNA sequence: TGCAGCGTATATCTAGCGGGACCCGACGAGCAGTACTTC. It yields the protein CSVYLAGPDEQYF.

The CDR3 region is CAIRTGTHSGGTGELFF. The CDR3 DNA reads TGTGCCATTAGAACCGGGACCCATTCCGGGGGCACCGGGGAGCTGTTTTTT. The chain recombines TRBV28 with TRBJ2-2; possible D gene TRBD2, 6 bases. V was clipped by 10 bases and J by 4 bases, with 25 bases between them. The CDR3 has 17 residues. The germline gives CDR1 MDHEN, CDR2 SYDVKM. The variable domain in full, completed from reference TRBV28 and TRBJ2-2, reads DVKVTQSSRYLVKRTGEKVFLECVQDMDHENMFWYRQDPGLGLRLIYFSYDVKMKEKGDIPEGYSVSREKKERFSLILESASTNQTSMYLCAIRTGTHSGGTGELFFGEGSRLTVL.

As regards this clone: A junction boundary mismatches the germline segment, possibly from a read error. The rearrangement uses TRBV29-1 and TRBJ2-3; D is possibly TRBD2 (6 bases). Germline V gene sequence: CDR1 SQVTM, CDR2 ANQGSEA. The CDR3 covers 8 residues. This CDR3 is CSVGLASF. The CDR3 nucleotides are TGCAGCGTGGGGCTAGCGAGCTTT.

The chain has TRBV5-4 and TRBJ1-2; possible D gene TRBD1, 5 bases. The CDR3 sequence is 14 residues long. The V gene's germline CDR1 is SGHNT and CDR2 YYREEE (reference sequence). The V end was cut by 5 bases, the J end by 8 bases, with 19 bases between. The CDR3: CASRVYSGFEGYTF. The DNA of the CDR3 is TGTGCCAGCAGGGTCTATTCAGGGTTCGAAGGCTACACCTTC.

The rearrangement links TRBV2 to TRBJ1-1; 7 nucleotides match TRBD1. After removal of 5 bases from V and 8 bases from J, the junction contained 11 bases not matched to a gene. The germline V gene encodes CDR1 SNHLY and CDR2 FYNNEI. The CDR3 runs 14 residues. The CDR3 sequence is CASSTRDRHLEAFF. CDR3 DNA: TGTGCCAGCAGTACCCGGGACAGACACTTAGAAGCTTTCTTT.